A single sample is the source of the 16 T cell receptor beta chains below, sequenced in a study of cytomegalovirus exposure and HLA in healthy donors. Amplification used 60 Vbeta primers and 13 Jbeta primers. The method was immunoSEQ multiplex PCR; TCRdb's version includes in-frame clones alone and lacks a portion of them. In total, the table holds around 75,000 clones. Sequenced material: PBMCs. The receptors were gathered from an older woman in good health and CMV-seronegative.

This chain links TRBV2 with TRBJ2-3; 7 bases line up with TRBD2. Germline lookup yields CDR1 SNHLY and CDR2 FYNNEI. The CDR3 loop spans 13 amino acids. With 8 bases clipped from V and 3 bases from J, the junction kept 5 bases outside the gene matches. CDR3 residues: CASGGVGTDTQYF. For the CDR3, the DNA is TGTGCCAGCGGGGGGGTGGGGACAGATACGCAGTATTTT.

This rearrangement joins TRBV27 to TRBJ2-1, with 7 bases that match TRBD2. The germline CDR1 and CDR2 sequences are MNHEY and SMNVEV (reference sequence). Losses at the gene ends were 4 bases for V and 5 bases for J; bases not matched to a gene: 2. The CDR3 sequence is 13 residues long. DNA for the CDR3: TGTGCCAGCAGTTGGCTAGCGGACAATGAGCAGTTCTTC. Amino acid sequence: CASSWLADNEQFF.

The V gene is TRBV7-9, the J gene TRBJ2-1, with 8 bases aligning to TRBD2. After removal of 5 bases from V and 2 bases from J, the junction contained 8 bases not matched to a gene. Germline-derived CDR1 and CDR2 are SEHNR and FQNEAQ (reference sequence). CDR3 length: 16 amino acids. CDR3 coding DNA: TGTGCCAGCAGCGCCCTTGGAGCGGGGGCCTACAATGAGCAGTTCTTC. This translates into CASSALGAGAYNEQFF. Filled out from reference TRBV7-9 and TRBJ2-1, the complete variable domain reads DTGVSQNPRHKITKRGQNVTFRCDPISEHNRLYWYRQTLGQGPEFLTYFQNEAQLEKSRLLSDRFSAERPKGSFSTLEIQRTEQGDSAMYLCASSALGAGAYNEQFFGPGTRLTVL.

This rearrangement joins TRBV9 to TRBJ2-1, with 9 nucleotides matching TRBD2. After removal of 5 bases from V and 6 bases from J, the junction contained 9 bases not matched to a gene. The CDR3 covers 15 residues. Germline lookup yields CDR1 SGDLS and CDR2 YYNGEE. The CDR3 DNA reads as TGTGCCAGCAGTCTTACTAGCGGGTTTAGCAATGAGCAGTTCTTC. Protein: CASSLTSGFSNEQFF.

The CDR3 region has the DNA TGTGCCAGCAGCTTAGGAGGCAGTAACTCTGGAAACACCATATATTTT. Protein product: CASSLGGSNSGNTIYF. V and J are TRBV11-3 and TRBJ1-3; the D is unclear. This CDR3 is 16 amino acids long. V was pared by 1 base and J by 0 bases, with 10 bases between. Germline loops: CDR1 SGHNT, CDR2 YENEEA.

The genes are TRBV28 and TRBJ1-6; a weak D match, TRBD1 (5 bases). Deletions cut 3 bases from V and 7 bases from J, with 10 bases between. Germline V gives CDR1 MDHEN, CDR2 SYDVKM. The CDR3 loop spans 14 amino acids. This CDR3 reads CASSLAQVNSPLHF. CDR3 sequence (DNA): TGTGCCAGCAGTTTGGCACAGGTAAATTCACCCCTCCACTTT.

This rearrangement joins TRBV28 to TRBJ2-7; no reliable D call. This CDR3 is 12 amino acids long. Germline lookup yields CDR1 MDHEN and CDR2 SYDVKM. Trimming pared 6 bases from V and 6 bases from J, leaving 12 bases between. In DNA, the CDR3 is TGTGCCAGCAGCGACGCCACGGGCGAGCAGTACTTC. Its protein is CASSDATGEQYF.

The J gene is TRBJ2-1, the V gene TRBV5-6; D may be TRBD2 (5 bases). The V gene's germline CDR1 is SGHDT and CDR2 YYEEEE. Trimming removed 4 bases at V and 3 bases at J, with 14 bases between. There are 15 residues in the CDR3. CDR3 amino acids: CASSRTWADYNEQFF. As DNA, the CDR3 is TGTGCCAGCAGCCGGACTTGGGCGGACTACAATGAGCAGTTCTTC.

The chain combines TRBV27 with TRBJ2-1; 9 bases map to TRBD2. Losses at the gene ends were 5 bases for V and 6 bases for J; bases not matched to a gene: 5. The CDR3 has 14 amino acids. Germline values: CDR1 MNHEY, CDR2 SMNVEV (reference sequence). The CDR3 nucleotides read TGTGCCAGCAGTCCGCAGACTAGCGGCAATGAGCAGTTCTTC. It yields the protein CASSPQTSGNEQFF.

The chain has TRBV9 and TRBJ2-1, with D possibly being TRBD2 (9 bases). This CDR3 has 19 residues. Trimming removed 1 base at V and 2 bases at J, with 22 bases between. The germline gives CDR1 SGDLS, CDR2 YYNGEE. CDR3 in DNA: TGTGCCAGCAGCGTACGGACTAGCGTTACACAGGGGGCCTACAATGAGCAGTTCTTC. Translating it yields CASSVRTSVTQGAYNEQFF.

V usage is TRBV9 and J usage is TRBJ2-3; 9 bases align to TRBD1. CDR1 and CDR2 (germline): SGDLS, YYNGEE. Trimming took 3 bases from V and 5 from J; bases not matched to a gene: 10. The length of the CDR3 is 16 residues. As DNA, the CDR3 is TGTGCCAGCAGCGCTGGACTCGGACAGGGGCAAGATACGCAGTATTTT. It yields the protein CASSAGLGQGQDTQYF.

The CDR3 nucleotides are TGCAGCGCCCAGTCAACCGGGAGCTACAATGAGCAGTTCTTC. Amino acid sequence: CSAQSTGSYNEQFF. The chain is built from TRBV29-1 and TRBJ2-1, with D possibly matching TRBD2 (6 bases). CDR3 size: 14 residues. Germline V gene lookup returns CDR1 SQVTM and CDR2 ANQGSEA. V was trimmed by 7 bases and J by 3 bases, leaving 16 bases between them.

The CDR3 DNA follows: TGTGCCAGCAGTGTGGAAGGACTCAGCACAGATACGCAGTATTTT. Its translation: CASSVEGLSTDTQYF. V gene TRBV2 combines with J gene TRBJ2-3, with TRBD2 as a possible D gene (5 bases). V shed 4 bases and J shed 0 bases, with 11 bases lying between them. The CDR3 consists of 15 residues. CDR1 is SNHLY and CDR2 is FYNNEI in the germline V gene.

The chain couples TRBV18 to TRBJ1-1; 8 bases are a match to TRBD1. Germline loops: CDR1 KGHSH, CDR2 LQKENI. This CDR3 has 16 residues. Trimming at V came to 2 bases and at J to 0 bases, leaving 5 bases not matched to a gene. In DNA form, the CDR3 reads TGTGCCAGCTCACCAGCAGGGGGCGGCTTGAACACTGAAGCTTTCTTT. It yields the protein CASSPAGGGLNTEAFF.

V is TRBV4-3 and J is TRBJ2-6; possible D gene TRBD1, 5 bases. V was trimmed by 0 bases and J by 4 bases, leaving 19 bases between them. The V gene's germline CDR1 is LGHNA and CDR2 YSLEER. The CDR3 consists of 19 residues. Written as DNA, the CDR3 is TGCGCCAGCAGCCAAGATCGACAGATTGTTAGGACCGGGGCCAACGTCCTGACTTTC. It is translated as CASSQDRQIVRTGANVLTF.

This chain links TRBV9 with TRBJ1-2; the D is unclear. V lost 0 bases, J lost 1 base, and 13 bases lay in between. Per germline, CDR1 SGDLS and CDR2 YYNGEE. The CDR3 consists of 16 residues. The DNA for the CDR3 is TGTGCCAGCAGCGTAGGGATAGGAGACTATAACTATGGCTACACCTTC. As protein: CASSVGIGDYNYGYTF.